A selection of T cell receptor beta chains follows, all from one sample in a study of cytomegalovirus exposure and HLA in healthy donors. The protocol was immunoSEQ multiplex PCR, while the TCRdb copy is restricted to in-frame clones and leaves out a portion. This sample has approximately 110,000 clones, with roughly 15% found just once. The sample consisted of PBMCs. The source of these receptors is a female donor in good health and CMV-seronegative. The CDR3 runs from the conserved cysteine through the conserved F or W. D genes are given only for firm matches. Part of the rows lack a size; the others show once, few, many or a class for expanded clones.

CDR3nt,CDR3aa,j_gene,d_gene,abundance,v_gene
TGCAGTGCGACAATCAGGGGAAATGGAAACTTC,CSATIRGNGNF,TRBJ2-5,.,.,TRBV20-1
TGCAGCGGCGGGGGGAACACTGAAGCTTTCTTT,CSGGGNTEAFF,TRBJ1-1,.,.,TRBV20-1
TGTGCCAGTAGTATAGTGACAGTTAACACCGGGGAGCTGTTTTTT,CASSIVTVNTGELFF,TRBJ2-2,.,few,TRBV19
TGTGCCAGCCTGAATACTTTCGGGACAGCGGGAGGCAATGAGCAGTTCTTC,CASLNTFGTAGGNEQFF,TRBJ2-1,TRBD2,.,TRBV28
TGTGCCTGGACTCAACAGAGCTCTGGAAACACCATATATTTT,CAWTQQSSGNTIYF,TRBJ1-3,.,.,TRBV30
TGCGCCAGCAGCCATCGGGACAGGAAATATGGCTACACCTTC,CASSHRDRKYGYTF,TRBJ1-2,TRBD1,few,TRBV4-3
TGTGCCAGTAGCCCCAGACAGGGCCCCTACGAGCAGTACTTC,CASSPRQGPYEQYF,TRBJ2-7,TRBD1,many,TRBV19
TGTGCCAGCAGCGTAGCGGGAACAGGAGGGTACGAGCAGTACTTC,CASSVAGTGGYEQYF,TRBJ2-7,.,.,TRBV9
TGTGCCATCAGTGCCTGGGACATAAGCTCCTACAATGAGCAGTTCTTC,CAISAWDISSYNEQFF,TRBJ2-1,.,.,TRBV10-3
TGTGCCAGCTCAACTCGACAGGATGTAGGCACAGATACGCAGTATTTT,CASSTRQDVGTDTQYF,TRBJ2-3,.,few,TRBV18